Each of the 31 T cell receptor beta chains below was sequenced from the same sample in a study of beta chain features in type 1 diabetes. Study-wide results and caveats: Researchers report that Type 1 diabetes patients had moderately but significantly shorter TCRB CDR3s across all four CD4+ subsets.

These TCRs are of unknown antigen specificity. Sequencing targeted expressed TCRB transcripts, as all isolated RNA had been reverse transcribed. Only in-frame clones appear in the TCRdb table, and some are missing; sequencing was by immunoSEQ multiplex PCR. This sample has more than 95,000 clones, with roughly a sixth found just once. The sequenced sample was central memory CD4+ T cells from blood. Source of these receptors: a young man with type 1 diabetes.

The chain joins TRBV30 to TRBJ2-1, with TRBD2 as a possible D gene (6 bases). The CDR3 spans 15 residues. Germline V lookup: CDR1 GTSNPN, CDR2 SVGIG (reference sequence). V was shortened by 0 bases and J by 0 bases, with 9 bases between the two germline ends. The CDR3 sequence: CAWSVTGSSYNEQFF. The CDR3 DNA follows: TGTGCCTGGAGTGTAACCGGGAGCTCCTACAATGAGCAGTTCTTC.

This clone has just a few counts. The chain couples TRBV5-1 to TRBJ2-1; 7 bases align to TRBD1. CDR1 SGHRS and CDR2 YFSETQ come from the germline V gene. This CDR3 comprises 15 residues. The V gene end was trimmed by 4 bases and the J gene end by 2 bases; junction bases not matched to a gene: 6. The CDR3 DNA reads as TGCGCCAGCAGCCTCGGACAGGTCGCCTACAATGAGCAGTTCTTC. The encoded protein is CASSLGQVAYNEQFF.

This clone was seen just once. J is TRBJ2-7 and V is TRBV5-1; D might be TRBD2 (5 bases). This CDR3 contains 16 residues. V was shortened by 2 bases and J by 0 bases, with 15 bases between the two germline ends. From germline, CDR1 is SGHRS and CDR2 YFSETQ. CDR3 loop: CASSLQSGVYSYEQYF. The CDR3 nucleotides are TGCGCCAGCAGCTTACAATCCGGGGTTTACTCCTACGAGCAGTACTTC.

This clone was observed a few times. The chain links TRBV2 to TRBJ2-5, with TRBD2 matching 15 bases. V lost 5 bases to trimming and J lost 4 bases; unmatched junction nucleotides: 2. Germline V lookup: CDR1 SNHLY, CDR2 FYNNEI. The length of the CDR3 is 15 residues. CDR3 sequence: CASSTGLAGGETQYF. The CDR3 coding sequence is TGTGCCAGCAGTACGGGACTAGCGGGAGGAGAGACCCAGTACTTC.

The chain combines TRBV15 with TRBJ1-2; no clear D gene. V dropped 3 bases and J dropped 4 bases, with 6 bases sitting between them. This CDR3 contains 12 residues. Germline V gives CDR1 LNHNV, CDR2 YYDKDF (reference sequence). The DNA for the CDR3 is TGTGCCACCAGCAGGGAAGCCTATGGCTACACCTTC. Amino acids: CATSREAYGYTF.

The V gene is TRBV9, the J gene TRBJ2-1, with 8 bases matching TRBD1. This CDR3 comprises 15 residues. J lost 2 bases, V lost 0 bases, and 1 base had no gene match. Germline lookup yields CDR1 SGDLS and CDR2 YYNGEE. In DNA, the CDR3 is TGTGCCAGCAGCGTAGGACAGGGGCCCTACAATGAGCAGTTCTTC. Translation: CASSVGQGPYNEQFF.

The V and J genes are TRBV20-1 and TRBJ1-2, with D unclear. Germline V gene data show CDR1 as DFQATT and CDR2 as SNEGSKA (reference sequence). V shed 6 bases and J shed 8 bases, with 13 bases lying between them. The CDR3 spans 11 residues. The CDR3 spells CSASRREGYTF. As DNA, the CDR3 is TGCAGTGCCTCACGGCGGGAGGGCTACACCTTC.

Of note for this clone: This sample also contains other DNA sequences that code for the same CDR3. V is TRBV28 and J is TRBJ2-7; 8 nucleotides match TRBD1. V lost 3 bases to trimming and J lost 2 bases; unmatched junction nucleotides: 6. Germline V gene sequence: CDR1 MDHEN, CDR2 SYDVKM. The CDR3 totals 15 residues. The CDR3 spells CASSFPGQGPYEQYF. Written as DNA, the CDR3 is TGTGCCAGCAGTTTCCCCGGACAGGGCCCCTACGAGCAGTACTTC. Together with reference TRBV28 and TRBJ2-7, the CDR3 gives the full variable domain: DVKVTQSSRYLVKRTGEKVFLECVQDMDHENMFWYRQDPGLGLRLIYFSYDVKMKEKGDIPEGYSVSREKKERFSLILESASTNQTSMYLCASSFPGQGPYEQYFGPGTRLTVT.

The sample holds a few counts of this clone. V and J are TRBV11-2 and TRBJ2-7; D remains ambiguous. Germline V gene data show CDR1 as SGHAT and CDR2 as FQNNGV. V lost 7 bases and J 0 bases, leaving 13 bases between the germline ends. This CDR3 is built from 14 residues. CDR3 in amino acids: CASTPDGNSYEQYF. The CDR3 DNA follows: TGTGCCAGCACCCCCGACGGAAACTCCTACGAGCAGTACTTC. Drawing the rest from reference TRBV11-2 and TRBJ2-7, the complete variable domain is EAGVAQSPRYKIIEKRQSVAFWCNPISGHATLYWYQQILGQGPKLLIQFQNNGVVDDSQLPKDRFSAERLKGVDSTLKIQPAKLEDSAVYLCASTPDGNSYEQYFGPGTRLTVT.

Only a few counts were recorded for this clone. The DNA for the CDR3 is TGTGCCAGCAGCTTCTCGGGCGCTTTGAACACTGAAGCTTTCTTT. Its protein is CASSFSGALNTEAFF. This chain connects TRBV7-2 to TRBJ1-1; D remains ambiguous. CDR1 is SGHTA, CDR2 FQGNSA, per germline. The CDR3 sequence is 15 residues long. V was shortened by 3 bases and J by 0 bases, with 11 bases between the two germline ends.

The chain is built from TRBV9 and TRBJ2-7, with 7 bases identical to TRBD1. V lost 4 bases, J lost 2 bases, and 12 bases stayed unmatched. CDR3 size: 16 residues. From germline, CDR1 is SGDLS and CDR2 YYNGEE. The CDR3 reads CASSPGGSGKAYEQYF. CDR3 in DNA: TGTGCCAGCAGCCCAGGGGGTAGTGGGAAAGCCTACGAGCAGTACTTC.

This clone was detected only a few times. V and J are TRBV5-1 and TRBJ2-7; 11 bases match TRBD1. After removal of 4 bases from V and 3 bases from J, the junction contained 9 bases not matched to a gene. CDR3 length: 16 amino acids. Germline V CDR1 and CDR2: SGHRS, YFSETQ. This CDR3 is CASSQTPGTGGYEQYF. CDR3 DNA sequence: TGCGCCAGCAGCCAGACCCCCGGGACAGGGGGCTACGAGCAGTACTTC.

The rearrangement joins TRBV28 to TRBJ2-3; 7 nucleotides match TRBD1. Unmatched junction bases numbered 4, after V lost 7 bases and J lost 0 bases. Germline CDR1 MDHEN, CDR2 SYDVKM. The CDR3 has 14 residues. CDR3: CASKKQGSTDTQYF. The CDR3 DNA sequence: TGTGCCAGCAAAAAACAGGGGAGCACAGATACGCAGTATTTT.

The gene calls are TRBV7-9 and TRBJ2-7; no definite D call. V was clipped by 4 bases and J by 3 bases, with 10 bases between them. The V gene's germline CDR1 is SEHNR and CDR2 FQNEAQ (reference sequence). The CDR3 is made up of 13 amino acids. The CDR3 protein is CASSSQTLYEQYF. The CDR3 coding sequence is TGTGCCAGCAGCTCCCAAACTCTCTACGAGCAGTACTTC. The whole variable domain, remainder taken from reference TRBV7-9 and TRBJ2-7, is DTGVSQNPRHKITKRGQNVTFRCDPISEHNRLYWYRQTLGQGPEFLTYFQNEAQLEKSRLLSDRFSAERPKGSFSTLEIQRTEQGDSAMYLCASSSQTLYEQYFGPGTRLTVT.

Comment on this clone: A junction end diverges from the germline sequence, so it may reflect a read error. The V gene is TRBV2, the J gene TRBJ2-1; no clear D gene. The CDR3 is 11 amino acids. Germline V CDR1 and CDR2: SNHLY, FYNNEI. CDR3: CASSRDQTVLF. CDR3 bases: TGTGCCAGCTCGAGAGACCAGACGGTGCTCTTC.

The chain is built from TRBV6-5 and TRBJ2-7; no clear D. V shed 0 bases and J shed 1 base, with 7 bases lying between them. Germline CDR1 is MNHEY and CDR2 is SVGAGI. This CDR3 spans 14 amino acids. The DNA for the CDR3 is TGTGCCAGCAGTTACTCGAAATTTTCCTACGAGCAGTACTTC. Translated: CASSYSKFSYEQYF.

CDR3 sequence (DNA): TGTGCCAGCAGCGGGACAGAGCTCCGTCAGTACTTC. As protein: CASSGTELRQYF. V gene TRBV7-9 combines with J gene TRBJ2-7, with TRBD1 matching 7 bases. V gave up 5 bases and J gave up 10 bases; unmatched junction bases: 8. CDR3 length equals 12 residues. Germline CDR1 and CDR2: SEHNR and FQNEAQ (reference sequence).

CDR3 loop: CASSQDRRGRPWDNEQFF. As DNA, the CDR3 is TGCGCCAGCAGCCAAGATCGACGCGGTCGGCCCTGGGACAATGAGCAGTTCTTC. This chain links TRBV4-1 with TRBJ2-1; D is ambiguous. The CDR3 is made up of 18 amino acids. Germline assignment: CDR1 MGHRA and CDR2 YSYEKL. V was pared by 0 bases and J by 5 bases, with 20 bases between.

The chain is built from TRBV4-2 and TRBJ2-4, with a possible D match to TRBD2 (7 bases). CDR1 LGHNA and CDR2 YNFKEQ come from the germline V gene. The CDR3 is made up of 15 amino acids. Trimming stripped 4 bases from V and 5 bases from J, with 15 bases between. CDR3 residues: CASSRESGGQNIQYF. The CDR3 DNA follows: TGTGCCAGCAGCCGAGAGTCGGGGGGCCAAAACATTCAGTACTTC.

About this clone: This could be a read error, since a much larger clone is one nucleotide away. The chain carries TRBV7-2 and TRBJ2-6, with 7 bases aligning to TRBD1. From germline, CDR1 is SGHTA and CDR2 FQGNSA. The CDR3 is made up of 15 amino acids. Trimming at V came to 6 bases and at J to 5 bases, leaving 7 bases not matched to a gene. The CDR3 protein is CASRPGTARANVLTF. The CDR3 DNA reads TGTGCCAGCAGGCCTGGGACAGCCAGGGCCAACGTCCTGACTTTC.

This clone was seen a few times. The V call is TRBV10-1, the J call TRBJ1-1; D unclear. The V and J ends lost 3 bases and 0 bases respectively, with 8 bases between them. This CDR3 is 14 amino acids long. Germline assignment: CDR1 WNHNN and CDR2 SYGVQD (reference sequence). Here the CDR3 reads CASSDRRVNTEAFF. CDR3 coding DNA: TGCGCCAGCAGTGACCGACGGGTGAACACTGAAGCTTTCTTT.

The chain employs TRBV5-6 and TRBJ2-5, with TRBD2 matching 8 bases. The junction had 10 bases not matched to a gene; V was cut back by 2 bases and J by 7 bases. Looked up from germline, CDR1 is SGHDT and CDR2 is YYEEEE. CDR3 size: 15 residues. CDR3 sequence (DNA): TGTGCCAGCAGCTTCGGTAGTCTAGCGGGCGTGACCCAGTACTTC. It encodes CASSFGSLAGVTQYF.

In DNA form, the CDR3 reads TGTGCCAGCAGCTCCTCCCGGGGGGGAGAGACCCAGTACTTC. Its protein is CASSSSRGGETQYF. This chain joins TRBV7-8 and TRBJ2-5, with 8 bases matching TRBD2. The V gene end was trimmed by 4 bases and the J gene end by 4 bases; junction bases not matched to a gene: 5. From germline, CDR1 is SGHVS and CDR2 FQNEAQ. The CDR3 spans 14 residues.

Written as DNA, the CDR3 is TGTGCCAGTAGTATCCCGGGGGCCTGGGGCAAAAACATTCAGTACTTC. Amino acid sequence: CASSIPGAWGKNIQYF. V is TRBV19 and J is TRBJ2-4; D possibly matches TRBD1 or TRBD2 (6 bases each). CDR1 and CDR2 from the germline V gene are LNHDA and SQIVND (reference sequence). Trimming pared 3 bases from V and 3 bases from J, leaving 15 bases between. The CDR3 spans 16 residues.

The rearrangement links TRBV28 to TRBJ1-2, with 9 bases lining up with TRBD1. Germline V lookup: CDR1 MDHEN, CDR2 SYDVKM. V lost 5 bases and J lost 4; bases outside the gene matches: 8. The CDR3 spans 15 residues. The CDR3 here is CASSITGGRSYGYTF. CDR3 bases: TGTGCCAGCAGTATCACAGGGGGCCGGTCCTATGGCTACACCTTC.

The rearrangement uses TRBV28 and TRBJ1-5; a possible D gene is TRBD1 (5 bases). This CDR3 is 15 amino acids long. V was shortened by 4 bases and J by 7 bases, with 17 bases between the two germline ends. CDR1 and CDR2 from the germline V gene are MDHEN and SYDVKM. The CDR3 here is CASSSQKGRRQPQHF. The CDR3 nucleotides are TGTGCCAGCAGTTCCCAGAAGGGGCGGAGGCAGCCCCAGCATTTT. Looking up the rest from reference TRBV28 and TRBJ1-5 gives the full variable domain: DVKVTQSSRYLVKRTGEKVFLECVQDMDHENMFWYRQDPGLGLRLIYFSYDVKMKEKGDIPEGYSVSREKKERFSLILESASTNQTSMYLCASSSQKGRRQPQHFGDGTRLSIL.

The sample holds many counts of this clone. The chain has TRBV14 and TRBJ2-2, with D perhaps TRBD1 (5 bases). The CDR3 length is 13 residues. The V gene lost 4 bases and the J gene lost 4 bases, with 7 bases spanning the gap. The germline gives CDR1 SGHDN, CDR2 FVKESK. CDR3: CASSRQITGELFF. DNA for the CDR3: TGTGCCAGCAGCCGACAGATCACCGGGGAGCTGTTTTTT.

This clone showed up many times. V gene TRBV10-3 combines with J gene TRBJ2-1, with TRBD2 matching over 8 bases. Germline lookup yields CDR1 ENHRY and CDR2 SYGVKD. This CDR3 is 15 amino acids long. The ends lost 6 bases at V and 0 bases at J; junction bases unmatched: 4. CDR3 nucleotides: TGTGCCATCAGAACTAGCGGCAGCTCCTACAATGAGCAGTTCTTC. Its translation: CAIRTSGSSYNEQFF.

V is TRBV5-1 and J is TRBJ1-1; possible D gene TRBD1, 5 bases. With 1 base removed from V and 7 bases from J, the gap between germline ends came to 11 bases. Germline V gene data show CDR1 as SGHRS and CDR2 as YFSETQ. The CDR3 extends over 13 amino acids. The CDR3 coding sequence is TGCGCCAGCAGCTTGCGAGAGGGGCATGAAGCTTTCTTT. Its protein is CASSLREGHEAFF.

This clone was seen more than once but under ten times. The V gene is TRBV4-2, the J gene TRBJ2-3; D gene uncertain. Germline CDR1 is LGHNA and CDR2 is YNFKEQ. With 3 bases removed from V and 4 bases from J, the gap between germline ends came to 8 bases. This CDR3 is 13 amino acids long. Here the CDR3 DNA reads TGTGCCAGCAGCCAGGTGAAGGCAGATACGCAGTATTTT. Translated: CASSQVKADTQYF.

The chain recombines TRBV11-2 with TRBJ2-3; a weak D match, TRBD2 (5 bases). V was pared by 5 bases and J by 4 bases, with 16 bases between. The CDR3 sequence is 15 residues long. Germline values: CDR1 SGHAT, CDR2 FQNNGV. The CDR3 DNA reads TGTGCCAGCAGCCCCCGCGGAGGTTCGGCAGATACGCAGTATTTT. Translating gives CASSPRGGSADTQYF.